These 27 T cell receptor beta chains came from one sample sequenced in a study of T-cell reconstitution after alpha-beta-depleted transplantation in children. Unique molecular identifiers were incorporated into the prepared TCRbeta library. One entry per CDR3 protein, called by TCRdb with MiXCR from the PCR reads. The sample contains almost 400,000 distinct CDR3 sequences, about a fifth of which appear only once. The sequences come from PBMCs from the stem cell graft donor, collected from the stem cell graft. The receptor set was obtained from a human donor who donated a stem cell graft to a child with acute myeloid leukemia.

This clonotype was counted at least ten times. The rearrangement joins TRBV12-3 or TRBV12-4 to TRBJ2-5; 8 bases agree with TRBD1. The CDR3 sequence is 15 residues long. V was pared by 5 bases and J by 5 bases, with 10 bases of the junction left unmatched. CDR3 DNA sequence: TGTGCCAGCAGTCTAGAGACAGGGGTTCGGGAGACCCAGTACTTC. This gives the protein CASSLETGVRETQYF.

The chain combines TRBV28 with TRBJ2-2; D remains ambiguous. The CDR3 totals 13 residues. Trimming removed 5 bases from V and 7 bases from J, with 11 bases in between. Per germline, CDR1 MDHEN and CDR2 SYDVKM. The DNA of the CDR3 is TGTGCCAGCAGTCCCACATTGGGCGGGGAGCTGTTTTTT. Protein: CASSPTLGGELFF. Full variable domain (missing parts from reference TRBV28 and TRBJ2-2): DVKVTQSSRYLVKRTGEKVFLECVQDMDHENMFWYRQDPGLGLRLIYFSYDVKMKEKGDIPEGYSVSREKKERFSLILESASTNQTSMYLCASSPTLGGELFFGEGSRLTVL.

In this sample, this clonotype turned up a few times. V usage is TRBV7-6 and J usage is TRBJ2-1, with TRBD2 identical over 8 bases. The V gene's germline CDR1 is SGHVS and CDR2 FNYEAQ. This CDR3 comprises 18 residues. V lost 5 bases and J lost 9; bases outside the gene matches: 21. DNA of the CDR3: TGTGCCAGCAGCCCAACAATAGCGGGGACTAGATTGAATGGTGAGCAGTTCTTC. It translates to CASSPTIAGTRLNGEQFF.

The chain combines TRBV7-2 with TRBJ2-2; no clear D gene. CDR1 is SGHTA and CDR2 is FQGNSA in the germline V gene. V was clipped by 7 bases and J by 5 bases, with 20 bases between them. The length of the CDR3 is 16 residues. Here the CDR3 DNA reads TGTGCCAGCACCCCCGCTTCTCTGAGTGTTACCGGGGAGCTGTTTTTT. It codes for CASTPASLSVTGELFF.

Many counts were recorded for this clonotype. This chain connects TRBV12-3 or TRBV12-4 to TRBJ2-1; D is perhaps TRBD2 (5 bases). The length of the CDR3 is 14 residues. Trimming took 0 bases from V and 5 from J, leaving 8 bases between them. The CDR3 DNA reads TGTGCCAGCAGTTTAGCGAGGGCGGACAATGAGCAGTTCTTC. Translating it yields CASSLARADNEQFF.

At least ten counts were recorded for this clonotype. The J gene is TRBJ1-5, the V gene TRBV29-1; D is unresolved. V shed 4 bases and J shed 3 bases, with 10 bases lying between them. The V gene's germline CDR1 is SQVTM and CDR2 ANQGSEA. The CDR3 has 13 residues. This CDR3 is CSVVSSDNQPQHF. For the CDR3, the DNA is TGCAGCGTTGTGTCGTCGGACAATCAGCCCCAGCATTTT.

The chain couples TRBV2 to TRBJ2-1; 13 nucleotides line up with TRBD2. With 4 bases clipped from V and 5 bases from J, the junction kept 8 bases outside the gene matches. This CDR3 is 17 amino acids long. The germline V gene has CDR1 SNHLY and CDR2 FYNNEI. In DNA form, the CDR3 reads TGTGCCAGCAGTGGGGGGACTAGCGGGACAAAGCACAATGAGCAGTTCTTC. Translation: CASSGGTSGTKHNEQFF.

This clonotype was detected only a few times. A much larger clone differs from this one at a single base, so this may be a read error. The gene calls are TRBV7-2 and TRBJ2-1, with D tentatively TRBD2 (6 bases). The CDR3 spans 13 residues. V lost 1 base, J lost 6 bases, and 7 bases lay in between. The germline V gene encodes CDR1 SGHTA and CDR2 FQGNSA. The CDR3 DNA sequence: TGTGCCAGCAGCTTAGGACTAGTCAATGAGCAGTTCTTC. Translation: CASSLGLVNEQFF.

The sample holds one count of this clonotype. The chain carries TRBV4-3 and TRBJ2-3; TRBD2 agrees at 8 bases. This CDR3 comprises 18 residues. Germline V gene sequence: CDR1 LGHNA, CDR2 YSLEER. J lost 4 bases, V lost 4 bases, and 16 bases had no gene match. The CDR3 loop is CASSLGSGTAFFADTQYF. In nucleotides, the CDR3 is TGCGCCAGCAGCCTCGGTAGCGGGACTGCGTTTTTTGCAGATACGCAGTATTTT.

This clonotype was picked up many times. The chain carries TRBV10-3 and TRBJ2-1; no clear D gene. Trimming left V 6 bases short and J 7 bases short, with 7 bases between. The length of the CDR3 is 11 residues. Germline V gene sequence: CDR1 ENHRY, CDR2 SYGVKD. The CDR3 DNA sequence: TGTGCCATCAGAGGCACGAATGAGCAGTTCTTC. It translates to CAIRGTNEQFF.

In this sample, this clonotype turned up many times. The V and J genes are TRBV4-1 and TRBJ2-3; D is ambiguous. Germline-derived CDR1 and CDR2 are MGHRA and YSYEKL. Trimming pared 1 base from V and 1 base from J, leaving 6 bases between. CDR3 length equals 14 residues. CDR3 protein: CASSQVLGTDTQYF. Written as DNA, the CDR3 is TGCGCCAGCAGCCAAGTCCTAGGCACAGATACGCAGTATTTT.

This clonotype has ten or more counts. The chain couples TRBV29-1 to TRBJ2-4; 7 bases are a match to TRBD2. Trimming at V came to 6 bases and at J to 8 bases, leaving 7 bases not matched to a gene. This CDR3 has 12 residues. Germline V lookup: CDR1 SQVTM, CDR2 ANQGSEA. The CDR3 DNA is TGCAGCGTCGTGGGAGGGGTAGACATTCAGTACTTC. Translation: CSVVGGVDIQYF.

This clonotype was observed a handful of times. The V gene is TRBV5-1, the J gene TRBJ2-7; the match to TRBD1 covers 7 bases. The CDR3 runs 15 residues. The V and J ends lost 4 bases and 3 bases, in that order; junction bases with no gene match: 10. Germline CDR1 reads SGHRS; CDR2 reads YFSETQ. The CDR3 region is CASSHETGSLYEQYF. The DNA for the CDR3 is TGCGCCAGCAGCCACGAGACAGGGTCGCTCTACGAGCAGTACTTC.

Only a few counts were recorded for this clonotype. The chain joins TRBV12-3 or TRBV12-4 to TRBJ2-2, with 10 nucleotides matching TRBD2. The CDR3 is made up of 18 amino acids. Trimming cost V 5 bases and J 7 bases; bases outside gene matches: 16. This CDR3 is CASSPGLGSGRAFGELFF. The CDR3 region has the DNA TGTGCCAGCAGTCCCGGTTTGGGAAGCGGGAGGGCCTTCGGGGAGCTGTTTTTT.

V and J are TRBV21-1 and TRBJ2-1. TRBV21-1 is a recognized pseudogene. The length of the CDR3 is 12 residues. The CDR3 reads CASSKVGSEQFF. CDR3 bases: TGTGCCAGCAGCAAAGTTGGATCTGAGCAGTTCTTC.

This clonotype was recorded many times. The V and J genes are TRBV5-1 and TRBJ2-1, with D unclear. This CDR3 has 14 amino acids. Trimming cost V 4 bases and J 7 bases, with 15 bases left between them. Per germline, CDR1 SGHRS and CDR2 YFSETQ. The DNA for the CDR3 is TGCGCCAGCAGCACTGACGGATCGAGTAATGAGCAGTTCTTC. Protein sequence: CASSTDGSSNEQFF.

V gene TRBV15 combines with J gene TRBJ2-2; D could derive from TRBD1 or TRBD2 (5 bases each). Trimming removed 0 bases from V and 2 bases from J, with 10 bases in between. This CDR3 comprises 16 residues. Germline V gives CDR1 LNHNV, CDR2 YYDKDF (reference sequence). CDR3 region: CATSRDRDANTGELFF. The CDR3 nucleotides read TGTGCCACCAGCAGAGACCGGGACGCCAACACCGGGGAGCTGTTTTTT.

This clonotype was detected a few times. The V gene is TRBV20-1, the J gene TRBJ2-5; D is ambiguous. In germline, CDR1 is DFQATT, CDR2 SNEGSKA (reference sequence). V was cut by 3 bases and J by 1 base, with 9 bases left in between. The CDR3 sequence is 13 residues long. This CDR3 reads CSARVRPQETQYF. DNA for the CDR3: TGCAGTGCTAGGGTCCGGCCCCAAGAGACCCAGTACTTC.

The rearrangement joins TRBV7-8 to TRBJ2-7; weak D call: TRBD2 (6 bases). Trimming shortened V by 1 base and J by 7 bases, and 20 bases separated the two germline ends. This CDR3 spans 16 amino acids. Germline lookup yields CDR1 SGHVS and CDR2 FQNEAQ. The CDR3 coding sequence is TGTGCCAGCAGCTTAGACTTGGCGGGGAGACGGACGGAGCAGTACTTC. It translates to CASSLDLAGRRTEQYF.

The sample holds many counts of this clonotype. The CDR3 here is CSGAGTGGMGTEAFF. Written as DNA, the CDR3 is TGCAGTGGGGCCGGGACAGGGGGCATGGGGACTGAAGCTTTCTTT. This chain links TRBV20-1 with TRBJ1-1, with 12 bases identical to TRBD1. The length of the CDR3 is 15 residues. The V segment lost 7 bases and the J segment 5 bases; nucleotides outside the gene matches: 11. Germline V CDR1 and CDR2: DFQATT, SNEGSKA (reference sequence).

This clonotype was observed a handful of times. This chain connects TRBV20-1 to TRBJ2-3, with 8 nucleotides matching TRBD1. CDR1 is DFQATT, CDR2 SNEGSKA, per germline (reference sequence). CDR3 size: 14 residues. With 5 bases clipped from V and 3 bases from J, the junction kept 7 bases outside the gene matches. The CDR3 loop is CSAPGQGRTDTQYF. In DNA, the CDR3 is TGCAGTGCTCCTGGACAGGGTCGTACAGATACGCAGTATTTT.

The sample holds many counts of this clonotype. This chain links TRBV29-1 with TRBJ1-1; maybe TRBD1 (5 bases). V lost 5 bases to trimming and J lost 0 bases, with 10 bases between them. Germline V gene lookup returns CDR1 SQVTM and CDR2 ANQGSEA. The CDR3 is 13 amino acids. CDR3 in DNA: TGCAGCGTTAGCAGGGATTTGAACACTGAAGCTTTCTTT. It is translated as CSVSRDLNTEAFF. Combining the CDR3 with reference TRBV29-1 and TRBJ1-1 gives the whole variable domain SAVISQKPSRDICQRGTSLTIQCQVDSQVTMMFWYRQQPGQSLTLIATANQGSEATYESGFVIDKFPISRPNLTFSTLTVSNMSPEDSSIYLCSVSRDLNTEAFFGQGTRLTVV.

V and J are TRBV12-3 or TRBV12-4 and TRBJ1-1, with a weak D call TRBD1 (6 bases). V gave up 7 bases and J gave up 3 bases, with 12 bases separating them. The CDR3 is 13 amino acids. The CDR3 DNA sequence: TGTGCCAGCACCCGGACAGAATACACTGAAGCTTTCTTT. Translation: CASTRTEYTEAFF.

V usage is TRBV3-1 and J usage is TRBJ2-7; D uncertain. Germline V gene data show CDR1 as LGHDT and CDR2 as YNNKEL (reference sequence). The V and J ends lost 0 bases and 4 bases respectively, with 10 bases between them. The CDR3 consists of 14 residues. CDR3 sequence reads: CASSQDLSLYEQYF. In nucleotides, the CDR3 is TGTGCCAGCAGCCAAGACTTGAGCCTATACGAGCAGTACTTC.

This clonotype was seen a few times. In nucleotides, the CDR3 is TGTGCCAGCAGCCGAGGAGAGATGAACACTGAAGCTTTCTTT. Encoded protein: CASSRGEMNTEAFF. The chain has TRBV3-1 and TRBJ1-1; D unclear. The CDR3 is made up of 14 amino acids. Germline assignment: CDR1 LGHDT and CDR2 YNNKEL (reference sequence). V lost 4 bases and J 0 bases, leaving 9 bases between the germline ends.

The gene calls are TRBV20-1 and TRBJ2-7, with TRBD2 matching 15 bases. Germline assignment: CDR1 DFQATT and CDR2 SNEGSKA (reference sequence). V was clipped by 7 bases and J by 7 bases; unmatched bases: 20. CDR3 length: 18 amino acids. The CDR3 spells CSGGGIGLAGGPLEEQYF. The CDR3 coding sequence is TGCAGTGGCGGGGGCATAGGACTAGCGGGAGGGCCACTCGAGGAGCAGTACTTC.

This clonotype was observed a few times. The CDR3 protein is CASTDFTSGGTDTQYF. DNA for the CDR3: TGTGCCAGCACCGATTTTACTAGCGGGGGCACAGATACGCAGTATTTT. The chain uses TRBV11-2 and TRBJ2-3; 10 bases are a match to TRBD2. V dropped 7 bases and J dropped 1; count of bases not matched to a gene: 8. Germline CDR1 and CDR2: SGHAT and FQNNGV. The CDR3 spans 16 residues.